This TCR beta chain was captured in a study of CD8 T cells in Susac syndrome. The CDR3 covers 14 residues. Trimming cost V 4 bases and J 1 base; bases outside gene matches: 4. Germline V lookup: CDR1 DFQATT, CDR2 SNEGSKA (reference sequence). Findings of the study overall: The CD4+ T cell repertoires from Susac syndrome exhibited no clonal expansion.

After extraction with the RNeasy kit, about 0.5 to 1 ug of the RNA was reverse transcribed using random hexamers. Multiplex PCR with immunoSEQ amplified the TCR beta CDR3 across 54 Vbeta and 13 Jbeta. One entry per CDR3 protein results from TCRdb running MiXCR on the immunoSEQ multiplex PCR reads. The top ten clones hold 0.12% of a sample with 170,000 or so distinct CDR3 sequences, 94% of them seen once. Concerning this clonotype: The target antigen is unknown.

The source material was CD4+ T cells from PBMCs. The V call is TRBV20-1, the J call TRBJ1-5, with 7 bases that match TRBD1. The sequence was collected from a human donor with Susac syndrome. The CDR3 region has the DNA TGCAGTGCTAACCCAGGGGGAAGCAATCAGCCCCAGCATTTT. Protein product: CSANPGGSNQPQHF.